The rows below give T cell receptor beta chains drawn from one sample of a study of blood T cell repertoires in COVID-19. Produced via immunoSEQ multiplex PCR; TCRdb's table is partial and in-frame only. This table holds fewer than 150,000 clones, just over 75% found once. The sample was peripheral blood. The receptors come from a human donor in a cohort sampled during active COVID-19. Each CDR3 is given with its conserved first and last residue. The D gene is left open where the match is weak. Expanded clones get a size class; other rows say once, few or many, or leave the size out.

D gene | J gene | clone size | V gene | CDR3 protein | CDR3 DNA
TRBD1 | TRBJ2-3 | NA | TRBV7-2 | CASVGGGQGTQYF | TGTGCCAGTGTAGGGGGCGGGCAGGGCACGCAGTATTTT
NA | TRBJ2-7 | NA | TRBV5-4 | CASSLDRYEQYF | TGTGCCAGCAGCTTGGACAGATACGAGCAGTACTTC
NA | TRBJ2-1 | NA | TRBV5-5 | CASSLEGQGPYNEQFF | TGTGCCAGCAGCTTGGAGGGCCAGGGGCCCTACAATGAGCAGTTCTTC
TRBD1 | TRBJ1-2 | NA | TRBV6-5 | CASRDREKTFGYTF | TGTGCCAGCAGGGACAGGGAAAAGACGTTTGGCTACACCTTC
TRBD1 | TRBJ2-3 | NA | TRBV11-2 | CASSGTGAGDTQYF | TGTGCCAGCAGCGGGACAGGGGCAGGGGATACGCAGTATTTT
NA | TRBJ2-7 | NA | TRBV19 | CASSASSYEQYF | TGTGCCAGTAGTGCTAGCTCCTACGAGCAGTACTTC
TRBD1 | TRBJ1-2 | few | TRBV18 | CASSESGGGYGYTF | TGTGCCAGCTCAGAGTCAGGGGGCGGCTATGGCTACACCTTC
NA | TRBJ2-7 | NA | TRBV28 | CASSLPNYEQYF | TGTGCCAGCAGTCTACCTAATTACGAGCAGTACTTC
NA | TRBJ2-7 | NA | TRBV28 | CATSGSDRPYEQYF | TGTGCCACCAGCGGTTCGGACAGACCCTACGAGCAGTACTTC
NA | TRBJ2-7 | NA | TRBV11-2 | CASSPRQYYEQYF | TGTGCCAGCAGCCCAAGACAGTACTACGAGCAGTACTTC
TRBD1 | TRBJ2-7 | NA | TRBV7-8 | CASSNPEDRAVTYEQYF | TGTGCCAGCAGCAACCCGGAGGACAGGGCCGTGACCTACGAGCAGTACTTC
TRBD2 | TRBJ2-3 | NA | TRBV6-6 | CASSPRLAGYLMGTDTQYF | TGTGCCAGCAGTCCCAGATTAGCGGGGTACCTGATGGGAACAGATACGCAGTATTTT
NA | TRBJ2-7 | NA | TRBV23-1 | CARLERRGPAYEQYF | TGCGCCAGGTTGGAACGGCGAGGGCCTGCCTACGAGCAGTACTTC
TRBD1 | TRBJ2-2 | NA | TRBV4-1 | CASRRIGQGAIGELFF | TGCGCCAGCAGAAGAATAGGACAGGGGGCTATCGGGGAGCTGTTTTTT
TRBD1 | TRBJ1-5 | NA | TRBV5-4 | CASSEQGYNQPQHF | TGTGCCAGCAGCGAACAGGGGTACAATCAGCCCCAGCATTTT
TRBD1 | TRBJ1-4 | NA | TRBV10-2 | CASTRTGTFLSTNEKLFF | TGCGCCAGCACTAGGACAGGGACCTTTTTATCAACTAATGAAAAACTGTTTTTT
NA | TRBJ2-7 | NA | TRBV5-6 | CASSLAAYEQYF | TGTGCCAGCAGCTTGGCGGCCTACGAGCAGTACTTC
NA | TRBJ1-2 | once | TRBV27 | CASSLYRDHYGYTF | TGTGCCAGCAGTTTGTACAGGGACCACTATGGCTACACCTTC
NA | TRBJ2-5 | NA | TRBV4-1 | CASSQVGVTVREETQYF | TGCGCCAGCAGCCAAGTTGGTGTCACAGTCCGGGAGGAGACCCAGTACTTC
NA | TRBJ1-1 | NA | TRBV30 | CAWTSGGNMNTEAFF | TGTGCCTGGACCTCCGGAGGGAACATGAACACTGAAGCTTTCTTT
TRBD2 | TRBJ2-7 | NA | TRBV11-2 | CASSLEYASGRSGEQYF | TGTGCCAGCAGCTTAGAGTACGCTAGCGGGCGTTCGGGCGAGCAGTACTTC
TRBD1 | TRBJ1-5 | NA | TRBV6-5 | CASSRQGNQPQHF | TGTGCCAGCAGTCGACAGGGAAATCAGCCCCAGCATTTT
NA | TRBJ2-5 | NA | TRBV6-2/TRBV6-3 | CASSLRYQETQYF | TGTGCCAGCAGCCTCAGGTACCAAGAGACCCAGTACTTC
TRBD1 | TRBJ1-1 | NA | TRBV5-4 | CASSHDRADTEAFF | TGTGCCAGCAGCCACGACAGGGCCGACACTGAAGCTTTCTTT
NA | TRBJ1-3 | NA | TRBV7-8 | CASSLAPRQESSGNTIYF | TGTGCCAGCAGCTTAGCCCCAAGACAGGAGAGCTCTGGAAACACCATATATTTT
NA | TRBJ2-7 | NA | TRBV3-1/TRBV3-2 | CASSQAGEQYF | TGTGCCAGCAGCCAAGCGGGAGAGCAGTACTTC
TRBD2 | TRBJ2-7 | NA | TRBV15 | CATSRDRLATYEQYF | TGTGCCACCAGCAGAGATAGACTAGCTACCTACGAGCAGTACTTC
NA | TRBJ1-4 | few | TRBV30 | CAWRAGGTNEKLFF | TGTGCCTGGAGGGCGGGAGGGACTAATGAAAAACTGTTTTTT
NA | TRBJ1-5 | NA | TRBV7-9 | CASSLRGGNEPQHF | TGTGCCAGCAGCTTGCGTGGGGGGAACGAGCCCCAGCATTTT
NA | TRBJ1-6 | many | TRBV27 | CASSLSTDLGLPLHF | TGTGCCAGCAGTTTAAGTACCGACTTGGGGCTGCCCCTCCACTTT
TRBD2 | TRBJ2-7 | once | TRBV25-1 | CASSDPGTSGGIPYEQYF | TGTGCCAGCAGTGACCCCGGGACTAGCGGGGGGATCCCCTACGAGCAGTACTTC
TRBD1 | TRBJ1-5 | few | TRBV7-9 | CASSSQGAVQPQHF | TGTGCCAGCAGCTCACAGGGGGCTGTCCAGCCCCAGCATTTT
TRBD2 | TRBJ2-3 | NA | TRBV28 | CASSPLAGGPYTQYF | TGTGCCAGCAGCCCTCTAGCGGGGGGGCCATATACGCAGTATTTT
NA | TRBJ1-5 | once | TRBV21-1 | CASSKPDSSNQPQHF | TGTGCCAGCAGCAAACCGGACAGTTCTAATCAGCCCCAGCATTTT
NA | TRBJ2-5 | NA | TRBV7-6 | CASSSSRRAETQYF | TGTGCCAGCAGCTCTTCCCGGAGGGCTGAGACCCAGTACTTC
TRBD2 | TRBJ2-3 | once | TRBV5-1 | CASSLRLAAVGTDTQYF | TGCGCCAGCAGCTTGAGACTAGCGGCTGTCGGCACAGATACGCAGTATTTT
NA | TRBJ1-3 | NA | TRBV5-4 | CASSLKHGNTIYF | TGTGCCAGCAGCTTGAAACACGGAAACACCATATATTTT
NA | TRBJ2-7 | NA | TRBV28 | CASRPSHGVYEQYF | TGTGCCAGCCGCCCGAGCCACGGGGTCTACGAGCAGTACTTC
TRBD1 | TRBJ2-3 | NA | TRBV5-4 | CASSSKRTGADTQYF | TGTGCCAGCAGCTCGAAGCGTACAGGGGCGGATACGCAGTATTTT
NA | TRBJ1-5 | NA | TRBV5-1 | CASSLLGQYSNQPQHF | TGCGCCAGCAGCTTGCTGGGGCAGTATAGCAATCAGCCCCAGCATTTT
NA | TRBJ2-2 | NA | TRBV2 | CASSDTRVKGELFF | TGTGCCAGCAGTGACACCAGGGTCAAAGGGGAGCTGTTTTTT
NA | TRBJ2-5 | NA | TRBV5-1 | CASSLAGETQYF | TGCGCCAGCAGCTTGGCCGGGGAGACCCAGTACTTC
TRBD1 | TRBJ1-2 | NA | TRBV6-4 | CASSEDLTGLYGYTF | TGTGCCAGCAGTGAAGACCTGACAGGGCTCTATGGCTACACCTTC
TRBD2 | TRBJ2-1 | NA | TRBV3-1/TRBV3-2 | CASSQGAGGLDEQFF | TGTGCCAGCAGCCAGGGAGCGGGGGGGCTAGATGAGCAGTTCTTC
NA | TRBJ1-2 | once | TRBV9 | CASSFGWEGHLLYGYTF | TGTGCCAGCAGCTTCGGTTGGGAGGGACACCTACTCTATGGCTACACCTTC
TRBD2 | TRBJ2-2 | NA | TRBV6-2/TRBV6-3 | CASSYPMGGDGELFF | TGTGCCAGCAGTTACCCTATGGGGGGGGACGGGGAGCTGTTTTTT
NA | TRBJ1-1 | few | TRBV28 | CASSLRGREAFF | TGTGCCAGCAGTTTACGGGGGAGAGAAGCTTTCTTT
TRBD1 | TRBJ2-3 | NA | TRBV19 | CASSTRDREPDTQYF | TGTGCCAGTAGTACCCGGGACAGGGAACCAGATACGCAGTATTTT
NA | TRBJ1-2 | NA | TRBV19 | CASSSRALINYGYTF | TGTGCCAGTAGTAGTCGCGCTCTGATTAACTATGGCTACACCTTC
NA | TRBJ1-2 | few | TRBV29-1 | CSVESNYGYTF | TGCAGCGTGGAGTCTAACTATGGCTACACCTTC
NA | TRBJ2-7 | NA | TRBV21-1 | CASSKRGSDNFGQYF | TGTGCCAGCAGCAAAAGGGGGTCGGACAACTTCGGGCAGTACTTC
TRBD2 | TRBJ2-7 | NA | TRBV3-1/TRBV3-2 | CASSQAPAGGSYEQYF | TGTGCCAGCAGCCAAGCCCCAGCGGGGGGGTCCTACGAGCAGTACTTC
NA | TRBJ2-7 | few | TRBV5-5 | CASSLGGLRDEQYF | TGTGCCAGCAGCTTGGGCGGGCTTCGGGACGAGCAGTACTTC
TRBD1 | TRBJ1-3 | NA | TRBV12-5 | CASGLPLDREGYRGNTIYF | TGTGCTAGTGGTTTGCCCCTCGACAGGGAAGGGTATAGAGGAAACACCATATATTTT
NA | TRBJ2-3 | NA | TRBV25-1 | CASGGTSTDTQYF | TGTGCCAGCGGGGGGACTAGCACAGATACGCAGTATTTT
NA | TRBJ2-1 | NA | TRBV9 | CASSVGARAEGEQFF | TGTGCCAGCAGCGTAGGGGCTCGGGCGGAGGGTGAGCAGTTCTTC
TRBD1 | TRBJ1-2 | NA | TRBV25-1 | CASSRQGVGGYTF | TGTGCCAGCAGCCGACAGGGGGTTGGTGGCTACACCTTC